The clone carrying this T cell receptor beta chain was seen ten or more times. Its antigen is not identified. The data stem from a study of T cells after yellow fever vaccination. Study-wide findings and caveats: Of the clonotypes, a small share occurred in both CD4 and CD8 compartments.

Germline V gives CDR1 KGHDR, CDR2 SFDVKD. The CDR3 has 15 residues. Trimming took 4 bases from V and 4 from J, leaving 13 bases between them. TCRdb passed the 5' RACE reads through MiXCR, listing each CDR3 protein once. The repertoire holds 150,000 to 200,000 distinct CDR3 sequences, approximately 10% seen once, with roughly 33% in the top ten. The chain couples TRBV24-1 to TRBJ2-1; the D gene is possibly TRBD1 (6 bases). This TCR was recovered from a man between 18 and 29 years old who received the YFV17D yellow fever vaccine. This specimen was CD8+ T cells sorted from PBMCs, taken 45 days after the yellow fever booster vaccination. The CDR3 sequence is CATSDYDRLYNEQFF. CDR3 nucleotides: TGTGCCACCAGTGACTACGACAGGCTTTACAATGAGCAGTTCTTC.